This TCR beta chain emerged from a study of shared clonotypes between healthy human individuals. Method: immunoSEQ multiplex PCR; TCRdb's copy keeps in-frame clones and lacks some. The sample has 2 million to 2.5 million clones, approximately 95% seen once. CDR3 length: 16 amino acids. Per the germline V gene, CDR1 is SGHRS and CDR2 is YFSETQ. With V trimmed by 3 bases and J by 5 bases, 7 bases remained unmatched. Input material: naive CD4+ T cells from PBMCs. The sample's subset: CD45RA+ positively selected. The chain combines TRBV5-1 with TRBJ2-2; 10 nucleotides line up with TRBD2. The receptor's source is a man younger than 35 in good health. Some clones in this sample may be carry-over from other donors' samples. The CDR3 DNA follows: TGCGCCAGCAGCTCTAGCGGGAGTAGTGTGACCGGGGAGCTGTTTTTT. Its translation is CASSSSGSSVTGELFF.